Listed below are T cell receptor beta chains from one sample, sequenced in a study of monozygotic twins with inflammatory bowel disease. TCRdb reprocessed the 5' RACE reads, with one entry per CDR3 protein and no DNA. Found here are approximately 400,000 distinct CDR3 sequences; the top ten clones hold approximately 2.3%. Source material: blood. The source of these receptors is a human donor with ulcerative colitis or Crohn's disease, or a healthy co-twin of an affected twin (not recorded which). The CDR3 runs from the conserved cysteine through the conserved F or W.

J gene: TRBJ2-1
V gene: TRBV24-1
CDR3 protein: CATSGGGALEQFF

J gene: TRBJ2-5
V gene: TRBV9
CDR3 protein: CASSVVGRTQETQYF

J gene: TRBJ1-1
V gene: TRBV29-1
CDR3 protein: CQGKGGNTEAFF

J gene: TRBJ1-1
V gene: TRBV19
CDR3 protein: CASSAPPGVNPEAFF

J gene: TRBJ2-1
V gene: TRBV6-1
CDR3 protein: CASSVSSGRAVDEQFF

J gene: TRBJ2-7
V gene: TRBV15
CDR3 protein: CATIFSRLADYEQYF

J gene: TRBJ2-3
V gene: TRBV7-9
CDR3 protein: CASSSFTDTQYF

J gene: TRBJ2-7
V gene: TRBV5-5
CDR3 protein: CASKGLPTYEQYF

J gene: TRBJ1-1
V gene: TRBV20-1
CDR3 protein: CSARAFGGGRGAFF

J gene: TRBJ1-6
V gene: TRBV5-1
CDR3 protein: CASSTRGQVQNSPLHF

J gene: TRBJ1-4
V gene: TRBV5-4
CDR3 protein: CASSNRDGGHEKLFF

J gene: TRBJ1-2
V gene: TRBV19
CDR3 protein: CASSFWGRRHYGYTF

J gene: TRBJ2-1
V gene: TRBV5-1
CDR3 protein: CASSLAPDSYNEQFF

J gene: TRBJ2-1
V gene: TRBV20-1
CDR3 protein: CSAGGRGDYNEQFF

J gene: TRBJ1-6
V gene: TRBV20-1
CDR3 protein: CSAPDRRTYSPLHF

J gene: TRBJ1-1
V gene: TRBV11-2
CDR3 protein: CASSTGLANTEAFF

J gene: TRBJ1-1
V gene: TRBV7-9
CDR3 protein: CASFAGQGSWTEAFF

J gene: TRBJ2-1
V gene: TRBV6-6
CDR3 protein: CASSPSGGKQFF

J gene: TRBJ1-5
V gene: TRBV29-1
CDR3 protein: CSVVGQGAGQPQHF

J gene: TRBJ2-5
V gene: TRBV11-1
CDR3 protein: CASSLEFRETQYF

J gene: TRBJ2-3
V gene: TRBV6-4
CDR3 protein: CASSPRVGYTQYF

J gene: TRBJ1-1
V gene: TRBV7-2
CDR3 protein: CASSLADRPNTEAFF

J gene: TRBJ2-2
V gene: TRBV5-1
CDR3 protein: CASSTRGGTGELFF

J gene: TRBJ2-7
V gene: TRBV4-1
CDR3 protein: CASSHQRDYEQYF

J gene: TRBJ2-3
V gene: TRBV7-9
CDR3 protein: CASSNTDTQYF

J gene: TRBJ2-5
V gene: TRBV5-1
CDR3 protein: CASSFSTGVQETQYF

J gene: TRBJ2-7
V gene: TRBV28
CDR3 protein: CASSPTGRDPYEQYF

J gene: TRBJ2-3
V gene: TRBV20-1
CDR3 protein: CSTTTGQGADTQYF

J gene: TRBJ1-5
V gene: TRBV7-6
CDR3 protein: CASSLGAGQPQHF

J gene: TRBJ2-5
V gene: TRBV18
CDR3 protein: CASSPGKTQYF

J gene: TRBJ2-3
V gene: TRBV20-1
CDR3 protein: CSARVGSTSTDTQYF

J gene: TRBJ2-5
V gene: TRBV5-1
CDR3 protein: CASSLEGAQYF

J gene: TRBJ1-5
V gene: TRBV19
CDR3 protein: CASSAGSYQPQHF

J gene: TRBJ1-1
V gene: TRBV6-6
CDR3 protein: CASSPTVTEAFF

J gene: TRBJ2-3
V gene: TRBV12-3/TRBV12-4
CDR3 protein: CASSLTHGQGSDTQYF

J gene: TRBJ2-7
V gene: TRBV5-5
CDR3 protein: CASSLDGQGMGYEQYF

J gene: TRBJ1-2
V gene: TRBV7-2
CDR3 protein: CASSLEGSGRPSTF

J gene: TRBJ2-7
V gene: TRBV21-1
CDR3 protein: CASSPKDRYYEQYF

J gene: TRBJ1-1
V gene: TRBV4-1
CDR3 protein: CASSPISRRNTEAFF

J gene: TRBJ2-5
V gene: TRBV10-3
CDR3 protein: CAIRHSLGVETQYF

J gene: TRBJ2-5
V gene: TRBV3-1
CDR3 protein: CASSQGGLAGVETQYF

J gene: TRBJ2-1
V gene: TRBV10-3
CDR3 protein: CAISEENYNEQFF

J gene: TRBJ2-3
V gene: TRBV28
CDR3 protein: CASSPLRDLGPDTQYF

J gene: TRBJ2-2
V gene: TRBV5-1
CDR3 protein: CASSLEYRGTGELFF

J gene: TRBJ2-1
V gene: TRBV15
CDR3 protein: CATSLGSASTYNEQFF

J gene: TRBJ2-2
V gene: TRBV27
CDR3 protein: CASSKQLNTGELFF

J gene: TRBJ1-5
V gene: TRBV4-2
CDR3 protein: CASSPRPGNQPQHF

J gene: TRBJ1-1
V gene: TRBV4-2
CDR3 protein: CASSQERGNTEAFF

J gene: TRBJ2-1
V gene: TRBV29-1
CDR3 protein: CSVAGRWVKNNEQFF

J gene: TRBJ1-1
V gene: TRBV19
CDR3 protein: CASKTGNTEAFF

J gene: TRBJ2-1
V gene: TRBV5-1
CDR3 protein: CASSTELALFF